The entry below gives a single TCR beta chain sequence along with its context. What it binds is unknown. Each patient with chemo-refractory metastatic non-small-cell lung cancer was treated with focal radiation plus CTLA-4 blockade using ipilimumab. The sample is drawn from a study of radiotherapy plus CTLA-4 blockade in lung cancer. At the level of the study: Objective response rate was over 15%; disease control rate, 25% to 35%.

Overall study findings and caveats: Response, reportedly, was best predicted by interferon-beta along with early blood T cell clone dynamics. Subsequent to radiotherapy plus ipilimumab, tumor-derived TCR clones underwent expansion in blood.

The table came from immunoSEQ multiplex PCR; TCRdb's copy has only in-frame clones and leaves some out. Of approximately 90,000 clones in the sample, about 83% were seen once. Sequencing used peripheral blood, obtained from a patient treated with radiotherapy plus ipilimumab. The receptor's source is a human donor with non-small cell lung cancer who had stable disease on radiotherapy plus ipilimumab.

The CDR3 sequence is CASSSPGPGAEAFF. CDR3 nucleotides: TGTGCCAGCAGTTCTCCGGGGCCAGGGGCTGAAGCTTTCTTT. The chain uses TRBV27 and TRBJ1-1, with TRBD1 as a possible D gene (6 bases). V shed 4 bases and J shed 6 bases, with 15 bases lying between them. The CDR3 sequence is 14 residues long. Germline V gene sequence: CDR1 MNHEY, CDR2 SMNVEV (reference sequence).